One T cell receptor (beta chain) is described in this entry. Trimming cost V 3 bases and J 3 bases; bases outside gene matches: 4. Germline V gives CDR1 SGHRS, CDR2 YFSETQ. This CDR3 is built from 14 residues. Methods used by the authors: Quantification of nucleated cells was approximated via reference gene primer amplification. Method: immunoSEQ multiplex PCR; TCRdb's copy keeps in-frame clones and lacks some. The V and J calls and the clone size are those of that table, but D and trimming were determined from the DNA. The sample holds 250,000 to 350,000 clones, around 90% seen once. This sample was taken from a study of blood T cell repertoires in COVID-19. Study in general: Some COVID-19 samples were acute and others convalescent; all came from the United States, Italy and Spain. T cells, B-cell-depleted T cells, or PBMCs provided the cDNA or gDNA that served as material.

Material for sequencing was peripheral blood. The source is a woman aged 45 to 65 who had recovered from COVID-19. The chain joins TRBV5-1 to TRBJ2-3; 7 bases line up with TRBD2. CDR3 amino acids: CASSSVGGTDTQYF. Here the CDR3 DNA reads TGCGCCAGCAGCTCCGTCGGGGGGACAGATACGCAGTATTTT.